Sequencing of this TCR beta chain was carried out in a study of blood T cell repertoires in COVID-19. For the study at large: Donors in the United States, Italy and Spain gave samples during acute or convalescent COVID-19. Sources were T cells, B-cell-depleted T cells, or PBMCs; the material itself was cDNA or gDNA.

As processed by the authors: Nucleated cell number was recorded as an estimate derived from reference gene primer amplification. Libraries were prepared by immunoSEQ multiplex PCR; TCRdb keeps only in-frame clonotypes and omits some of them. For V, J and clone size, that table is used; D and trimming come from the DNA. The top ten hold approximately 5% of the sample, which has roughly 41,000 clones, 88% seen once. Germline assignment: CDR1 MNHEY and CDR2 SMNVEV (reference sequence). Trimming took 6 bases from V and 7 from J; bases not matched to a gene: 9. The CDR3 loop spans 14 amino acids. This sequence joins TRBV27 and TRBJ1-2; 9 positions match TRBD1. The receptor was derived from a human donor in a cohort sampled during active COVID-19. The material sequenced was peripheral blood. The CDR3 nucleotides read TGTGCCAGCAGCCAGGGACAGGGATCTTCTGGCTACACCTTC. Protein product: CASSQGQGSSGYTF.